This T cell receptor beta chain comes out of a study of T cells in Graves' hyperthyroidism and ophthalmopathy. The germline V gene encodes CDR1 LGHDT and CDR2 YNNKEL (reference sequence). The CDR3 is 15 amino acids. V shed 2 bases and J 4 bases; nucleotides not matched to a gene: 3. This clonotype was counted many times. The CDR3 regions of TCR beta were amplified from RNA transcripts. HTBI primers were used for first-round RT-PCR of the TCR CDR3. TCRdb reprocessed the multiplex PCR reads with MiXCR, giving one entry per CDR3 protein. The profile shows more than 300,000 distinct CDR3 sequences, 14% of them singletons.

The sequence came from a young woman with Graves' ophthalmopathy. Specimen: blood. V gene TRBV3-1 combines with J gene TRBJ2-1, with 9 bases that match TRBD2. CDR3 region: CASSQLRGGYNEQFF. The DNA for the CDR3 is TGTGCCAGCAGCCAACTGCGGGGGGGATACAATGAGCAGTTCTTC.